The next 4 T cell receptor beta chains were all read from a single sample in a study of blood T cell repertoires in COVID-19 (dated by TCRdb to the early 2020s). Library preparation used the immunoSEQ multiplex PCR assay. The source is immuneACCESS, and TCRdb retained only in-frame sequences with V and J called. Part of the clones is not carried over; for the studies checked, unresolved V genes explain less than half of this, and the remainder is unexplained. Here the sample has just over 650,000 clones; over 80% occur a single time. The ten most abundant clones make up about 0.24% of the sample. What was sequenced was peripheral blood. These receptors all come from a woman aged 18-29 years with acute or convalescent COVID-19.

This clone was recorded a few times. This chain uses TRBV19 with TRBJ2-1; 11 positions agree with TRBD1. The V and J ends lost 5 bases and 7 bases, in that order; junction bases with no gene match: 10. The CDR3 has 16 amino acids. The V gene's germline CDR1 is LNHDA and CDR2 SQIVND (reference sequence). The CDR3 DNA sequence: TGTGCCAGTAGTCTCAGGACAGGGGGCGCTGGGAATGAGCAGTTCTTC. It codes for CASSLRTGGAGNEQFF.

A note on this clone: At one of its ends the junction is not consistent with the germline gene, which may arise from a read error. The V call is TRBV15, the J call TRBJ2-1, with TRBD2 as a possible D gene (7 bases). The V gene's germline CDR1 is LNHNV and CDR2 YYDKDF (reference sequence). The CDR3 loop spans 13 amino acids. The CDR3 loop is CAARPLGGDEQFF. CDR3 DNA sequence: TGTGCCGCCAGGCCTCTAGGGGGGGATGAGCAGTTCTTC.

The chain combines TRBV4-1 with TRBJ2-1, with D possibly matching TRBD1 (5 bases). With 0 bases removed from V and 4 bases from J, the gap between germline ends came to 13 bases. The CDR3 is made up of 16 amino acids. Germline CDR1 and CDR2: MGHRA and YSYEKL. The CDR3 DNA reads TGCGCCAGCAGCCAAGATCTTCCGACAGATTACAATGAGCAGTTCTTC. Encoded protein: CASSQDLPTDYNEQFF.

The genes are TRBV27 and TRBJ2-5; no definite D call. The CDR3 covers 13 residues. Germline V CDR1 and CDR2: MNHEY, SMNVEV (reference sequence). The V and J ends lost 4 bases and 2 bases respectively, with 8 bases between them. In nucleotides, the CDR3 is TGTGCCAGCAGTTCACGGGTGCAAGAGACCCAGTACTTC. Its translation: CASSSRVQETQYF.